The 29 T cell receptor beta chains below come from one sample, sequenced in a study of regulatory T cells in long-lasting Graves disease (dated by TCRdb to the early 2020s). The protocol used for the library was multiplex PCR. TCRdb records Illumina HiSeq 4000 as the sequencer. CDR3 regions were amplified by Arm-PCR with iRepertoire HTBI primers to construct TCR beta libraries. TCRdb redid the processing of the public reads, applying fastp at Q25 and MiXCR, and retained in-frame beta chains. Entries are consolidated by CDR3 protein sequence, retaining the most common genes and DNA. This sample comprises 520,000 or so distinct CDR3 sequences, about 11% of them detected only once. About 8.3% of the sample rests with the top ten. Read against the paper, the sample's time point label means: newly diagnosed GD, antithyroid drugs for less than 3 months. RNA was extracted from PBMCs in TRIzol for both TCR sequencing and RNA sequencing.

These same records also appear under a second study, on T cells in Graves' hyperthyroidism and ophthalmopathy.

This sample comprised peripheral blood mononuclear cells (PBMCs), obtained at new diagnosis, from a patient treated with antithyroid drugs. These TCRs come from a woman under 40 with Graves disease. Donor details come from another sample of the same person, matched by shared clones.

Remarks on this clonotype: This sequence is one base from a far larger clone and is likely a read error. This chain joins TRBV2 and TRBJ2-5; D is possibly TRBD1 (5 bases). Looked up from germline, CDR1 is SNHLY and CDR2 is FYNNEI. CDR3 length: 12 residues. V was pared by 3 bases and J by 11 bases, with 13 bases between. The CDR3 DNA sequence: TGTGCCAGCAGTGAGACAGTGAATGAGCAGTACTTC. Translated, it gives CASSETVNEQYF.

The chain carries TRBV11-2 and TRBJ1-1, with D uncertain. Germline CDR1 and CDR2: SGHAT and FQNNGV. The CDR3 consists of 14 residues. Trimming took off 5 bases at V and 3 bases at J, with 13 bases between the two ends. CDR3 sequence (DNA): TGTGCCAGCAGCCGTCGAAGCTTCGACACTGAAGCTTTCTTT. This translates into CASSRRSFDTEAFF.

This clonotype was recorded at least ten times. The rearrangement uses TRBV28 and TRBJ2-7; TRBD1 aligns across 9 bases. Germline V gives CDR1 MDHEN, CDR2 SYDVKM. Unmatched junction bases numbered 7, after V lost 6 bases and J lost 1 base. The CDR3 length is 15 residues. CDR3 loop: CASRLQGAASYEQYF. DNA for the CDR3: TGTGCCAGCAGGTTACAGGGGGCGGCGTCCTACGAGCAGTACTTC.

This clonotype was recorded a few times. This may be a read error, as it is one base from a much larger clone. V is TRBV12-5 and J is TRBJ2-2; tentative D call: TRBD1 (5 bases). Germline CDR1 and CDR2: LGHNT and FRNRAP. V gave up 6 bases and J gave up 1 base, with 12 bases separating them. This CDR3 has 15 amino acids. The CDR3 reads CASGQADLNTGELFF. In DNA form, the CDR3 reads TGTGCTAGTGGACAGGCAGATCTGAACACCGGGGAGCTGTTTTTT.

This clonotype was observed many times. The chain employs TRBV19 and TRBJ1-6, with unresolved D. V shed 6 bases and J shed 7 bases, with 19 bases lying between them. The CDR3 spans 16 residues. Germline loops: CDR1 LNHDA, CDR2 SQIVND (reference sequence). CDR3 amino acids: CASRALVGRPNSPLHF. The CDR3, as DNA: TGTGCCAGTAGGGCCCTCGTTGGGAGACCGAATTCACCCCTCCACTTT.

This clonotype was recorded only once. J is TRBJ2-1 and V is TRBV24-1, with D tentatively TRBD1 (5 bases). The germline V gene encodes CDR1 KGHDR and CDR2 SFDVKD. This CDR3 comprises 16 residues. Trimming removed 2 bases at V and 1 base at J, with 11 bases between. The CDR3 nucleotides are TGTGCCACCAGTGATTCTCAGGGCTGGTCCTACAATGAGCAGTTCTTC. Translating it yields CATSDSQGWSYNEQFF.

The sample holds many counts of this clonotype. This rearrangement joins TRBV13 to TRBJ2-2; 7 bases align to TRBD2. The CDR3 consists of 15 residues. After removal of 4 bases from V and 8 bases from J, the junction contained 10 bases not matched to a gene. In germline, CDR1 is PRHDT, CDR2 FYEKMQ (reference sequence). The CDR3 DNA is TGTGCCAGCAGCTCCCTGGGTAGCGGGTTGGGGGAGCTGTTTTTT. Translation gives CASSSLGSGLGELFF.

This clonotype came up many times. The genes are TRBV30 and TRBJ2-5; possibly TRBD1 for D (8 bases). CDR1 and CDR2 from the germline V gene are GTSNPN and SVGIG (reference sequence). The CDR3 consists of 13 residues. V was shortened by 3 bases and J by 5 bases, with 13 bases between the two germline ends. CDR3 nucleotides: TGTGCCTGGAGAAACAGGGGGGGTGAGACCCAGTACTTC. The encoded protein is CAWRNRGGETQYF.

In its sample, this clonotype was seen a few times. The chain carries TRBV7-2 and TRBJ1-1; weak D call: TRBD1 (5 bases). The CDR3 contains 15 residues. V was clipped by 2 bases and J by 6 bases, with 16 bases between them. Germline CDR1 reads SGHTA; CDR2 reads FQGNSA. CDR3 bases: TGTGCCAGCAGCTTATTTGATAACCCGGGGGCTGAAGCTTTCTTT. Its protein is CASSLFDNPGAEAFF. Based on the CDR3 plus reference TRBV7-2 and TRBJ1-1, the full variable domain is GAGVSQSPSNKVTEKGKDVELRCDPISGHTALYWYRQSLGQGLEFLIYFQGNSAPDKSGLPSDRFSAERTGGSVSTLTIQRTQQEDSAVYLCASSLFDNPGAEAFFGQGTRLTVV.

Many counts were recorded for this clonotype. The V and J genes are TRBV6-2 or TRBV6-3 and TRBJ2-3, with D maybe TRBD1 (7 bases). CDR3 size: 14 residues. Trimming pared 5 bases from V and 5 bases from J, leaving 14 bases between. Germline V lookup: CDR1 MNHEY, CDR2 SVGEGT. In DNA, the CDR3 is TGTGCCAGCAGTGAACGACAGGGAGGAGATACGCAGTATTTT. Amino acid sequence: CASSERQGGDTQYF.

Concerning this clonotype itself: This sequence may be a read error, since a much larger clone differs from it by one base. The V call is TRBV18, the J call TRBJ2-3; D is uncertain. Germline V CDR1 and CDR2: KGHSH, LQKENI. The CDR3 is made up of 12 amino acids. V was trimmed by 8 bases and J by 0 bases, leaving 6 bases between them. For the CDR3, the DNA is TGTGCCAGCAGCCAGAGCACAGATACGCAGTATTTT. It yields the protein CASSQSTDTQYF.

This clonotype was seen only a few times. The CDR3: CASSGWQGNEQYF. The CDR3 region has the DNA TGTGCCAGTAGTGGGTGGCAGGGGAACGAGCAGTACTTC. The chain couples TRBV19 to TRBJ2-7; D may be TRBD1 (6 bases). V lost 5 bases and J 5 bases, leaving 13 bases between the germline ends. The CDR3 runs to 13 residues. Germline V lookup: CDR1 LNHDA, CDR2 SQIVND (reference sequence). The full variable domain, in which reference TRBV19 and TRBJ2-7 provide the parts outside the CDR3, is DGGITQSPKYLFRKEGQNVTLSCEQNLNHDAMYWYRQDPGQGLRLIYYSQIVNDFQKGDIAEGYSVSREKKESFPLTVTSAQKNPTAFYLCASSGWQGNEQYFGPGTRLTVT.

In its sample, this clonotype was seen many times. The chain has TRBV3-1 and TRBJ1-2; 12 nucleotides align to TRBD1. With V trimmed by 5 bases and J by 6 bases, 10 bases remained unmatched. The CDR3 totals 16 residues. Germline assignment: CDR1 LGHDT and CDR2 YNNKEL (reference sequence). The CDR3: CASSYRDRGRRDGYTF. For the CDR3, the DNA is TGTGCCAGCAGCTACCGGGACAGGGGGCGCAGAGATGGCTACACCTTC.

In this sample, this clonotype turned up many times. The chain carries TRBV7-2 and TRBJ2-7, with TRBD1 identical over 7 bases. Trimming cost V 3 bases and J 0 bases; bases outside gene matches: 8. The germline CDR1 and CDR2 sequences are SGHTA and FQGNSA. The CDR3 is 16 residues long. In nucleotides, the CDR3 is TGTGCCAGCAGCTTCCATATTGCAGGGGGCTCCTACGAGCAGTACTTC. Its translation is CASSFHIAGGSYEQYF.

This clonotype was observed many times. The rearrangement uses TRBV30 and TRBJ2-5; 9 bases agree with TRBD2. The junction had 10 bases not matched to a gene; V was cut back by 4 bases and J by 4 bases. This CDR3 region has 15 residues. CDR1 and CDR2 from the germline V gene are GTSNPN and SVGIG (reference sequence). Here the CDR3 DNA reads TGTGCCTGGACAAACGCGGGAGGGCCGGGAGAGACCCAGTACTTC. Its protein product is CAWTNAGGPGETQYF.

Ten or more counts support this clonotype. This chain links TRBV2 with TRBJ2-1; 12 bases fit TRBD2. This CDR3 spans 20 amino acids. Germline assignment: CDR1 SNHLY and CDR2 FYNNEI. The V gene end was trimmed by 6 bases and the J gene end by 0 bases; junction bases not matched to a gene: 15. This CDR3 is CASRRGKTSGRFSSYNEQFF. CDR3 in DNA: TGTGCCAGCAGGAGGGGAAAGACTAGCGGGAGATTCAGCTCCTACAATGAGCAGTTCTTC.

This chain links TRBV19 with TRBJ2-7; 8 positions match TRBD1. V was clipped by 2 bases and J by 0 bases; unmatched bases: 3. The CDR3 is 15 amino acids. Germline V gene data show CDR1 as LNHDA and CDR2 as SQIVND (reference sequence). The CDR3: CASSIRQGISYEQYF. As DNA, the CDR3 is TGTGCCAGTAGTATACGACAGGGGATCTCCTACGAGCAGTACTTC.

On this clonotype itself: Possible read error: a much larger clone is one base away. This rearrangement joins TRBV11-2 to TRBJ2-3; the D is unclear. CDR3 length equals 15 residues. Germline CDR1 reads SGHAT; CDR2 reads FQNNGV. The V gene lost 2 bases and the J gene lost 3 bases, with 12 bases spanning the gap. This CDR3 is CASSLHSMGTDTQYF. The CDR3 DNA reads TGTGCCAGCAGCTTACACTCAATGGGGACAGATACGCAGTATTTT.

The gene calls are TRBV7-2 and TRBJ1-1; D is perhaps TRBD1 (5 bases). V dropped 2 bases and J dropped 5 bases, with 12 bases sitting between them. CDR1 is SGHTA, CDR2 FQGNSA, per germline. The CDR3 consists of 14 residues. The CDR3 loop reads CASSLQPQGTEAFF. In DNA form, the CDR3 reads TGTGCCAGCAGCTTACAGCCTCAGGGAACTGAAGCTTTCTTT. Looking up the rest from reference TRBV7-2 and TRBJ1-1 gives the full variable domain: GAGVSQSPSNKVTEKGKDVELRCDPISGHTALYWYRQSLGQGLEFLIYFQGNSAPDKSGLPSDRFSAERTGGSVSTLTIQRTQQEDSAVYLCASSLQPQGTEAFFGQGTRLTVV.

V is TRBV19 and J is TRBJ2-5; TRBD2 matches at 10 bases. This CDR3 is 16 amino acids long. V shed 7 bases, J shed 1 base, and the junction held 9 bases outside the gene matches. Germline V CDR1 and CDR2: LNHDA, SQIVND (reference sequence). The CDR3 DNA is TGTGCCAGTAAACCAGCGGGAGGGCCTCTCCAAGAGACCCAGTACTTC. This codes for CASKPAGGPLQETQYF. Filled out from reference TRBV19 and TRBJ2-5, the complete variable domain reads DGGITQSPKYLFRKEGQNVTLSCEQNLNHDAMYWYRQDPGQGLRLIYYSQIVNDFQKGDIAEGYSVSREKKESFPLTVTSAQKNPTAFYLCASKPAGGPLQETQYFGPGTRLLVL.

The sample holds many counts of this clonotype. This chain joins TRBV3-1 and TRBJ1-1; D unclear. Per germline, CDR1 LGHDT and CDR2 YNNKEL (reference sequence). V shed 3 bases and J shed 1 base, with 15 bases lying between them. This CDR3 region has 16 residues. This chain's CDR3 is CASSQLLGGQNTEAFF. CDR3 DNA sequence: TGTGCCAGCAGCCAGTTGCTAGGAGGGCAGAACACTGAAGCTTTCTTT.

This clonotype was observed many times. V and J are TRBV15 and TRBJ2-3; D tentatively fits TRBD1 or TRBD2 (5 bases each). This CDR3 spans 15 amino acids. Germline assignment: CDR1 LNHNV and CDR2 YYDKDF (reference sequence). V was clipped by 1 base and J by 1 base, with 9 bases between them. The CDR3 protein is CATSRGRGGTDTQYF. The CDR3 coding sequence is TGTGCCACCAGCAGAGGACGGGGCGGCACAGATACGCAGTATTTT.

This clonotype was found many times. The genes are TRBV2 and TRBJ2-2; D gene unclear. V was trimmed by 6 bases and J by 3 bases, leaving 8 bases between them. Germline-derived CDR1 and CDR2 are SNHLY and FYNNEI. CDR3 length equals 13 residues. The CDR3 DNA is TGTGCCAGCAGAAAGACATACACCGGGGAGCTGTTTTTT. Residues: CASRKTYTGELFF.

There are many counts of this clonotype. This chain links TRBV24-1 with TRBJ1-1; D remains unclear. CDR3 length equals 13 residues. Germline-derived CDR1 and CDR2 are KGHDR and SFDVKD. The germline V and J ends were trimmed by 3 bases and 3 bases, with 7 bases remaining between them. The CDR3 coding sequence is TGTGCCACCAGTGATACGGGTTACACTGAAGCTTTCTTT. Translated, it gives CATSDTGYTEAFF.

A few counts support this clonotype. This chain joins TRBV30 and TRBJ2-1; D perhaps matches TRBD2 (5 bases). The CDR3 loop spans 13 amino acids. Germline V lookup: CDR1 GTSNPN, CDR2 SVGIG (reference sequence). Between the trimmed V and J ends, which lost 3 bases and 9 bases, there was a span of 15 bases. The CDR3 DNA reads as TGTGCCTGGAGCCCATCTCGGGGAACTGAGCAGTTCTTC. This encodes CAWSPSRGTEQFF.

About this clonotype: Just one base apart from a much larger clone, this may be a read error. V usage is TRBV6-5 and J usage is TRBJ2-7; a possible D gene is TRBD1 (5 bases). CDR1 MNHEY and CDR2 SVGAGI come from the germline V gene. The CDR3 runs 13 residues. In DNA, the CDR3 is TGTGCCAGCAGTTACTCCGACAGCTACGAGCAGCACTTC. It specifies CASSYSDSYEQHF.

Details on this clonotype: A read error may be the cause here, since a much bigger clone is one base away. The chain joins TRBV28 to TRBJ2-1; D not certain. The CDR3 is 11 residues long. Germline assignment: CDR1 MDHEN and CDR2 SYDVKM. Trimming stripped 6 bases from V and 10 bases from J, with 10 bases between. The CDR3, as DNA: TGTGCCAGCAGCCCTAAATACGAGCAGTTCTTC. Translation: CASSPKYEQFF.

This clonotype came up many times. The chain joins TRBV14 to TRBJ1-6; the D is unclear. Trimming shortened V by 4 bases and J by 14 bases, and 9 bases separated the two germline ends. The CDR3 is 11 amino acids. Germline V lookup: CDR1 SGHDN, CDR2 FVKESK. CDR3 protein: CASSLGLSLHF. The CDR3, as DNA: TGTGCCAGCAGCCTTGGTTTGTCCCTCCACTTT. Supplemented by reference TRBV14 and TRBJ1-6, the full variable domain reads EAGVTQFPSHSVIEKGQTVTLRCDPISGHDNLYWYRRVMGKEIKFLLHFVKESKQDESGMPNNRFLAERTGGTYSTLKVQPAELEDSGVYFCASSLGLSLHFGNGTRLTVT.

This clonotype was found many times. This chain connects TRBV29-1 to TRBJ2-3; no firm D call. The germline V gene has CDR1 SQVTM and CDR2 ANQGSEA. Trimming removed 0 bases from V and 4 bases from J, with 14 bases in between. The CDR3 runs to 15 residues. DNA for the CDR3: TGCAGCGTTGAAGACGCGGCCCTAAGATCAGATACGCAGTATTTT. Amino acid sequence: CSVEDAALRSDTQYF.